This TCR beta chain was found in a study of T-cell reconstitution after alpha-beta-depleted transplantation in children. CDR1 MNHEY and CDR2 SMNVEV come from the germline V gene (reference sequence). V lost 4 bases, J lost 0 bases, and 16 bases lay in between. CDR3 length equals 17 residues. During its preparation, the TCRbeta library received unique molecular identifiers. TCRdb recomputed calls from the PCR reads with MiXCR, one row per CDR3 protein. Of 600,000 to 700,000 distinct CDR3 sequences in the sample, roughly 14% were seen once. A word on this clonotype: The antigen is not known.

General study results and limits: At around two months after transplant, the alpha-beta T cells were reportedly derived from several hundred expanded clones that came from non-depleted graft cells. High day-60 TCRbeta diversity in some patients came from surviving recipient T cells and thymic progenitors. At one year after transplant, newly produced T cells mostly accounted for T-cell counts and diversity.

The sample here was PBMCs, taken before TCRalphabeta/CD19-depleted stem cell transplant. The chain combines TRBV27 with TRBJ2-1; D uncertain. This clonotype originated in a girl aged 2 to 10 with congenital amegakaryocytic thrombocytopenia, due to receive a stem cell transplant. The CDR3, as DNA: TGTGCCAGCAGTTATTTTCGGGCGGCCCACTCCTACAATGAGCAGTTCTTC. This sequence encodes CASSYFRAAHSYNEQFF.